The text below deals with one T cell receptor (beta chain). Germline lookup yields CDR1 LGHNA and CDR2 YNFKEQ. Trimming took off 0 bases at V and 0 bases at J, with 8 bases between the two ends. This CDR3 has 15 residues. Each CDR3 protein gets one entry after TCRdb re-called the RT-PCR reads with MiXCR. The top ten hold 3.6% of the sample, which has about 680,000 distinct CDR3 sequences, approximately 14% seen once. The sequencing sample was made of memory CD4+ T cells from blood. The rearrangement uses TRBV4-2 and TRBJ1-1, with D hard to call. The source is a female donor in good health, serving as a healthy control. For the CDR3, the DNA is TGTGCCAGCAGCCAAGATGAGGCACTGAACACTGAAGCTTTCTTT. This translates into CASSQDEALNTEAFF.